Reported below is one T cell receptor beta chain. V gave up 1 base and J gave up 5 bases, with 6 bases separating them. Germline-derived CDR1 and CDR2 are SGHDN and FVKESK. CDR3 length: 13 residues. Using immunoSEQ multiplex PCR, the repertoire was profiled, and TCRdb retains in-frame clones only, with some absent. In the table there are approximately 70,000 clones, more than 70% of which are singletons. This entry comes from a study of OX40 agonist ivuxolimab in advanced cancers. The sample consisted of CD4+ or CD8+ T cells sorted from blood, taken in a trial of the OX40 agonist ivuxolimab. This chain connects TRBV14 to TRBJ1-3, with D unresolved. This TCR came from an adult with an advanced solid tumor such as melanoma, head and neck, liver or kidney cancer. The CDR3 protein is CASSQGHRNTIYF. CDR3 sequence (DNA): TGTGCCAGCAGCCAAGGCCACCGAAACACCATATATTTT.